This TCR beta chain is from a study of neurological immune-mediated disorders. Study-level points and caveats: Among expanded clones, no CDR3 amino acid sequences were shared across subjects, a pattern suggesting private repertoires in all groups.

From 2 million PBMCs stored at -80 C, the unsorted libraries were generated. The CDR3 is made up of 15 amino acids. With 3 bases removed from V and 9 bases from J, the gap between germline ends came to 16 bases. Germline lookup yields CDR1 SGDLS and CDR2 YYNGEE. Synthesis of cDNA was performed by 5'RACE using 10-nucleotide random UMIs. The yield of each sequencing run was over 170 million TCR-beta sequences from 15-18 subjects. Each CDR3 protein is one row after TCRdb ran MiXCR on the 5' RACE reads. The sample gives more than 20,000 distinct CDR3 sequences, roughly an eighth of which show up once; around 15% is in the top ten. This clonotype was observed many times. Its antigen is unknown.

The V call is TRBV9, the J call TRBJ1-6; D gene unclear. Sequenced material: PBMCs. This TCR came from a woman aged 40 to 49 with HTLV-1-associated myelopathy (HAM/TSP). Written as DNA, the CDR3 is TGTGCCAGCAGCGCCCTGGAGCTGGTGATTTCACCCCTCCACTTT. It specifies CASSALELVISPLHF.